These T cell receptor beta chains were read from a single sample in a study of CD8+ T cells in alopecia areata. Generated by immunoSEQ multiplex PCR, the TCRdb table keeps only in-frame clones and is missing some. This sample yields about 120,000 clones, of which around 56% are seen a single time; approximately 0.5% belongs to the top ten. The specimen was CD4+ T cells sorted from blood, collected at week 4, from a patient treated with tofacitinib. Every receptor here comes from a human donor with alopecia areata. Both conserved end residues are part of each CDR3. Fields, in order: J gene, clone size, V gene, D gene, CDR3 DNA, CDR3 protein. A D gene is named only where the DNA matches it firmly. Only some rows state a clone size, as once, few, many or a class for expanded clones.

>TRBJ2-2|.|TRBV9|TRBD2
TGTGCCAGCAGCTTAGGACTAGCGGGGAACACCGGGGAGCTGTTTTTT
CASSLGLAGNTGELFF
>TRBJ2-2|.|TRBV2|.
TGTGCCAGCAGTGAATACGGGAACACCGGGGAGCTGTTTTTT
CASSEYGNTGELFF
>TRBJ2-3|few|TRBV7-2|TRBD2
TGTGCCAGCAGCCCCGGGGCTAGCGGGGGGAGCACAGATACGCAGTATTTT
CASSPGASGGSTDTQYF
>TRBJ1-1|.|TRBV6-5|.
TGTGCCAGCAGTTACCAGACAGCGAACACTGAAGCTTTCTTT
CASSYQTANTEAFF
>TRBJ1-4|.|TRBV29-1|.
TGCAGCGTTGAAGTACAAGGGGAAAAACTGTTTTTT
CSVEVQGEKLFF
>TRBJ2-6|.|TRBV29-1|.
TGCAGCGTTCGGGGGTCCGGGGCCAACGTCCTGACTTTC
CSVRGSGANVLTF
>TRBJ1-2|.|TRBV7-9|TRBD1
TGTGCCAGCAGCCCCAGATTGGACAGGGAAGACAACTATGGCTACACCTTC
CASSPRLDREDNYGYTF
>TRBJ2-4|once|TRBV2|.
TGTGCCAGCAGTGAAGGAGGGCTAGCCAAAAACATTCAGTACTTC
CASSEGGLAKNIQYF
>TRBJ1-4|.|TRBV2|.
TGTGCCAGCAGTGAGGACAGCTCCCGGGGAAAACTGTTTTTT
CASSEDSSRGKLFF
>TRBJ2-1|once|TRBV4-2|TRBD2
TGTGCCAGCAGCGAAGCTGTTCTAGCGGGGGTTAAGGGTGAGCAGTTCTTC
CASSEAVLAGVKGEQFF
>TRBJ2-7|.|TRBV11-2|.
TGTGCCAGCAGCTTAGGACGGGCGAGCTCCTACGAGCAGTACTTC
CASSLGRASSYEQYF
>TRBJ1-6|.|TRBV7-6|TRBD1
TGTGCCAGCAGACCTCAATCAGGGGGCTATAATTCACCCCTCCACTTT
CASRPQSGGYNSPLHF
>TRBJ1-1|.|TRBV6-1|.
TGTGCCAGCAGTGCAACCCCAGAGGCTGAAGCTTTCTTT
CASSATPEAEAFF
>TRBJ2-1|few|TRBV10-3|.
TGTGCTGCGCGGAGCCGCAATGAGCAGTTCTTC
CAARSRNEQFF
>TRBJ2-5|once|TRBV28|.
TGTGCCAGCAGTTTGAAGGGGACCCAGTACTTC
CASSLKGTQYF
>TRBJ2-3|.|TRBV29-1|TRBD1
TGCAGCGTGGGGACAGGGAGCACAGATACGCAGTATTTT
CSVGTGSTDTQYF
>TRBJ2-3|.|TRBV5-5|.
TGTGCCAGCAGCTTGGCGGCAACGCAGTATTTT
CASSLAATQYF
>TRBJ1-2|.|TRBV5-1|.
TGCGCCAGCAGCTTTCGTGGGGGCTACACCTTC
CASSFRGGYTF
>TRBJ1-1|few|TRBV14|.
TGTGCCAGCAGCCGGGTCACGAACACTGAAGCTTTCTTT
CASSRVTNTEAFF
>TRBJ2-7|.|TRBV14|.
TGTGCCAGCAGCCAAGGCCCCTTGATGGGATACGAGCAGTACTTC
CASSQGPLMGYEQYF
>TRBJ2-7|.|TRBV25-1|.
TGTGCCAGCCGGAGTGTAACCTACGAGCAGTACTTC
CASRSVTYEQYF
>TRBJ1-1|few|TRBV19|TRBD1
TGTGCCAGTAGTTCGACAGGGAGATTCGGGAGGACTGAAGCTTTCTTT
CASSSTGRFGRTEAFF
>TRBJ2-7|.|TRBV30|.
TGTGCCTGGAGTGAACATAGAACCTTAAAAGCCCACGAGCAGTACTTC
CAWSEHRTLKAHEQYF
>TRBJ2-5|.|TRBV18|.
TGTGCCAGCTCACCGGGACGCCAAGAGACCCAGTACTTC
CASSPGRQETQYF
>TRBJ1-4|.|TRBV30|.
TGTGCCTGGGGGTCGAATGAAAAACTGTTTTTT
CAWGSNEKLFF
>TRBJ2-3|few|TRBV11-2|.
TGTGCCAGCAGCTTAGTAATGGGCCAGATGGATACGCAGTATTTT
CASSLVMGQMDTQYF
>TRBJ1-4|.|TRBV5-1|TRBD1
TGCGCCAGCAGCTTGGCTTCAGGGGGCTATGAAAAACTGTTTTTT
CASSLASGGYEKLFF
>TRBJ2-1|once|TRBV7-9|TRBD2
TGTGCCAGCAGCCCTCAGGGACTAGCGGGGTACAATGAGCAGTTCTTC
CASSPQGLAGYNEQFF
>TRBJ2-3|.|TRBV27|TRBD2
TGTGCCAGCCGACTAGCGGGAGGACCCACAGATACGCAGTATTTT
CASRLAGGPTDTQYF
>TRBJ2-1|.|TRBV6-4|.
TGTGCCAGCAGTGACGGCTTGAGCTCCTACAATGAGCAGTTCTTC
CASSDGLSSYNEQFF
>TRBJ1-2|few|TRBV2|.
TGTGCCAGCAGGGAAGGAGCCTATGGCTACACCTTC
CASREGAYGYTF
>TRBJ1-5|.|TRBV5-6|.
TGTGCCAGCAGCTCCAGAAGTCGTTATCATCAGCCCCAGCATTTT
CASSSRSRYHQPQHF
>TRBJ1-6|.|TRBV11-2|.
TGTGCCAGCAGTAAAGAGGGAGGCCGGGGGAGCTCCTATAATTCACCCCTCCACTTT
CASSKEGGRGSSYNSPLHF
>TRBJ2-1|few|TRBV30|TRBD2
TGTGCCTGGAGTTTTAATAGCGGGAACAATGAGCAGTTCTTC
CAWSFNSGNNEQFF
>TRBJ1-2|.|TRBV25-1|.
TGTGCCAGCAGTGACACATGGGGTAGGGGCTACACCTTC
CASSDTWGRGYTF
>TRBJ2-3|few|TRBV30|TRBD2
TGTGCCTGGAGGCTAGCGGGCAGCACAGATACGCAGTATTTT
CAWRLAGSTDTQYF
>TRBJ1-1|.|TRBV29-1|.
TGCAGCGTTGAAGTAACAGGTACTGAAGCTTTCTTT
CSVEVTGTEAFF
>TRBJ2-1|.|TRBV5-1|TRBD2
TGCGCCAGCAGCCTCGGGACTAGCGGTTCATCGCAGTTCTTC
CASSLGTSGSSQFF
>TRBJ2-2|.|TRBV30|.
TGTGCCTGGAGTGCGACTTATAGGGACACCGGGGAGCTGTTTTTT
CAWSATYRDTGELFF
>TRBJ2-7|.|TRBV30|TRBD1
TGTGCCTGGAGTCGGACAGGGCAGCAGCTAAACGTCTTC
CAWSRTGQQLNVF
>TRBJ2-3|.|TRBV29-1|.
TGCAGCGCTGGGGCGACCGCTGATACGCAGTATTTT
CSAGATADTQYF
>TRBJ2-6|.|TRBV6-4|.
TGTGCCAGCAGTGAGGGGGGGGGCTCTGGGGCCAACGTCCTAACTTTC
CASSEGGGSGANVLTF
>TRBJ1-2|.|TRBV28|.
TGTGCCAGCAGGGTAGACCAAGCTAACTATGGCTACACCTTC
CASRVDQANYGYTF
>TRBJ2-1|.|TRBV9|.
TGTGCCAGCAGCGTAGAGGGGGGCGAGGGTGAGCAGTTCTTC
CASSVEGGEGEQFF
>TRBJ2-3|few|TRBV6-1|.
TGTGCCAGCAGCACCGGGCAGCTCGGCACAGATACGCAGTATTTT
CASSTGQLGTDTQYF
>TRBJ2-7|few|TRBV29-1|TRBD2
TGCAGCGTTGTTACCGGGACTAGCGGCCTCTCCTACGAGCAGTACTTC
CSVVTGTSGLSYEQYF
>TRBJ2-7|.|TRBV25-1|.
TGTGCCAGCAGTGATTCCTCGAGGTTCTACGAGCAGTACTTC
CASSDSSRFYEQYF
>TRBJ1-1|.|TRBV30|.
TGTGCCTGGAGTGTATCGGGGGTCAGGGTTCAGGCTTTCTTT
CAWSVSGVRVQAFF
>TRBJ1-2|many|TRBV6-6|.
TGTGCCAGCAGTTACTCAAAAGCTAACTATGGCTACACCTTC
CASSYSKANYGYTF